These T cell receptor beta chains were read from a single sample in a study of Graves' ophthalmopathy and Graves' hyperthyroidism. TCRdb reanalysed the multiplex PCR reads using MiXCR and keeps one entry per CDR3 protein. The sample carries fewer than 650,000 distinct CDR3 sequences, 20% to 25% recorded once. What was sequenced was peripheral blood. These receptors were collected from a woman between 18 and 29 years old with stable Graves' hyperthyroidism. Some clones in this sample may be carry-over from other donors' samples. CDR3s leave out the opening cysteine and the closing phenylalanine or tryptophan. D genes are given only for firm matches.

CDR3 protein	J gene	V gene	D gene
ASSGYYELGNYGYT	TRBJ1-2	TRBV6-1	NA
ASRPRGGARSTEAF	TRBJ1-1	TRBV12-3/TRBV12-4	NA
ASTVGGRVNSPLH	TRBJ1-6	TRBV2	NA
ASSLVNQAGNTIY	TRBJ1-3	TRBV11-2	NA
AISVNLAGVITTDTQY	TRBJ2-3	TRBV10-3	TRBD2
ASSLALGTPLH	TRBJ1-6	TRBV13	NA
ASSLWSGNSPLH	TRBJ1-6	TRBV5-1	NA
ASSYLRTNLETQY	TRBJ2-5	TRBV12-3/TRBV12-4	NA
ASSLTGLLTEAF	TRBJ1-1	TRBV28	NA
ASSSFAAGNTEAF	TRBJ1-1	TRBV19	NA
ASSPPAGRGTEAF	TRBJ1-1	TRBV18	NA
ASSLDSGYGYGYT	TRBJ1-2	TRBV11-2	NA
ASSLSIGGSSYEQY	TRBJ2-7	TRBV27	NA
ASSIRKGTYEQY	TRBJ2-7	TRBV19	NA
ASSFQTSSYNSPLH	TRBJ1-6	TRBV28	NA
SVRQGDYGYT	TRBJ1-2	TRBV29-1	TRBD1
ASSRRGLAKAHSYEQY	TRBJ2-7	TRBV11-2	TRBD2
ASSLEGLYQETQY	TRBJ2-5	TRBV7-6	NA
ASSLTGGSNYGYT	TRBJ1-2	TRBV28	TRBD1
ASSPGQGSNTGELF	TRBJ2-2	TRBV11-2	TRBD1
SARVEGETQC	TRBJ2-5	TRBV20-1	NA
SARQGAIYEQY	TRBJ2-7	TRBV20-1	NA
ASSHPARNYGYT	TRBJ1-2	TRBV12-3/TRBV12-4	NA
ASSLVAGLNSPLH	TRBJ1-6	TRBV5-1	NA
ASSQLTGTGVEQY	TRBJ2-7	TRBV3-1	TRBD1
ASSLDLLGGGYEQY	TRBJ2-7	TRBV11-2	NA
SATRDRGLGGYT	TRBJ1-2	TRBV20-1	TRBD1
ASSVSGTQETQY	TRBJ2-5	TRBV9	NA
ASTPPNSYEQY	TRBJ2-7	TRBV19	NA
ASSGLGTGKQETQY	TRBJ2-5	TRBV19	TRBD1
SARMLGGEQY	TRBJ2-7	TRBV20-1	NA
ASSGGQGLGTEAF	TRBJ1-1	TRBV5-1	NA
ASSEDEGISYEQY	TRBJ2-7	TRBV6-4	NA
ASKKDQGANT	TRBJ1-2	TRBV2	TRBD1
ASSRDLRGDQPQH	TRBJ1-5	TRBV6-1	NA
ASSLREQGAYNSPLH	TRBJ1-6	TRBV27	TRBD1
ASSTWDRNYGYT	TRBJ1-2	TRBV6-1	TRBD1
ASSQDGTGFYEQY	TRBJ2-7	TRBV4-1	TRBD1
ASSLMGARTEAF	TRBJ1-1	TRBV28	NA
ASSVATGHSYEQY	TRBJ2-7	TRBV9	TRBD1
ASSSGQGAF	TRBJ1-1	TRBV27	NA
ASSSGTGDSPLH	TRBJ1-6	TRBV12-3/TRBV12-4	TRBD1
ASSLRGQGAMANTEAF	TRBJ1-1	TRBV7-2	TRBD1
ASSLTAGPETQY	TRBJ2-5	TRBV7-9	NA
ASSHFVGTGETEAF	TRBJ1-1	TRBV4-1	TRBD1
ASSLSPEQY	TRBJ2-7	TRBV7-8	NA
AWSPRRDQPQH	TRBJ1-5	TRBV30	NA
ASSPPHRGRGQPQH	TRBJ1-5	TRBV28	NA
ASSLEPGLGGYT	TRBJ1-2	TRBV5-1	NA
ASSSSSVEQY	TRBJ2-7	TRBV11-2	NA
ASTSSYEQY	TRBJ2-7	TRBV2	NA